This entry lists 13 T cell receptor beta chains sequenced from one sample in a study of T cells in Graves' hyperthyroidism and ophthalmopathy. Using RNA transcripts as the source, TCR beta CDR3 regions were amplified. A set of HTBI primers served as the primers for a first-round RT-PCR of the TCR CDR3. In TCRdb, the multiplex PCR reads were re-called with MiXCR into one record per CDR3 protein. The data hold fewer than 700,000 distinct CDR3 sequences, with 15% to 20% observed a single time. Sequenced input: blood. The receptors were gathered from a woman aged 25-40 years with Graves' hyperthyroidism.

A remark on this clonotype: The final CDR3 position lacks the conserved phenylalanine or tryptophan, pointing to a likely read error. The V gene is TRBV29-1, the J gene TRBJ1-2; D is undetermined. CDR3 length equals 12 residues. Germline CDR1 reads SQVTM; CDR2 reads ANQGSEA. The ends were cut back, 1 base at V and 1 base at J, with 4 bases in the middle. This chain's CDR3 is CSVEGVNYGYTL. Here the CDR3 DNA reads TGCAGCGTTGAAGGGGTTAACTATGGCTACACCCTC.

The CDR3 loop reads CASSLMGKEQFF. CDR3 DNA: TGTGCCAGCAGTTTAATGGGGAAAGAGCAGTTCTTC. The chain recombines TRBV28 with TRBJ2-1; D ambiguous. Germline assignment: CDR1 MDHEN and CDR2 SYDVKM. V lost 2 bases and J lost 10, with 9 bases in between. This CDR3 is 12 amino acids long.

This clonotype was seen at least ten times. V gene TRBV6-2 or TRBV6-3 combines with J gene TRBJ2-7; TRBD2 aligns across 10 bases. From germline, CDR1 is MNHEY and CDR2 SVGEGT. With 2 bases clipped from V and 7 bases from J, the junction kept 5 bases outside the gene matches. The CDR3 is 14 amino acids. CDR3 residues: CASSYLAGEGEQYF. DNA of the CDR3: TGTGCCAGCAGTTACCTAGCGGGAGAGGGTGAGCAGTACTTC.

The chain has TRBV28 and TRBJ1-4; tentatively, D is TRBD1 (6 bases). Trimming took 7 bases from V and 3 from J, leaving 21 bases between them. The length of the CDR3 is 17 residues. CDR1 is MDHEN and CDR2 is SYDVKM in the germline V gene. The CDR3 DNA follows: TGTGCCAGCACCCTCCACGGCGGGGGGGGCTCTAATGAAAAACTGTTTTTT. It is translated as CASTLHGGGGSNEKLFF.

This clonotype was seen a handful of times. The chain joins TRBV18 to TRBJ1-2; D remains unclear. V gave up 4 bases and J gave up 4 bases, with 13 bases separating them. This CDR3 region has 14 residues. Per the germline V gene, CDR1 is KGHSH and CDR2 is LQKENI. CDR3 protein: CASSLDPSAYGYTF. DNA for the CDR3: TGTGCCAGCTCACTTGACCCATCCGCCTATGGCTACACCTTC.

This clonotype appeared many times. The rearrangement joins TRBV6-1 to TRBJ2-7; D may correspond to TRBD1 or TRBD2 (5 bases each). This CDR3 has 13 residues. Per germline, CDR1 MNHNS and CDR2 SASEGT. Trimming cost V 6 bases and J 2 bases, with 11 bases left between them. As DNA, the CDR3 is TGTGCCAGCAGGGTGGGGGTCACCTACGAGCAGTACTTC. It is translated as CASRVGVTYEQYF.

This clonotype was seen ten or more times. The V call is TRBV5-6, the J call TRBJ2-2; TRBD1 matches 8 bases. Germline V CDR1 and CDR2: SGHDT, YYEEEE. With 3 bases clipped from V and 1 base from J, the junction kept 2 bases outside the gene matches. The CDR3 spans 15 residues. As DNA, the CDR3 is TGTGCCAGCAGCTCGACAGGGGTGAACACCGGGGAGCTGTTTTTT. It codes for CASSSTGVNTGELFF.

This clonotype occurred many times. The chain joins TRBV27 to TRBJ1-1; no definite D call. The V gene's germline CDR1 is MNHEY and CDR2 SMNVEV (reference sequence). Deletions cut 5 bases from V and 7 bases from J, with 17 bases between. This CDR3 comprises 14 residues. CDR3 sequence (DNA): TGTGCCAGCAGTCCCAACCGCCAACAGCTTGAAGCTTTCTTT. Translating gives CASSPNRQQLEAFF.

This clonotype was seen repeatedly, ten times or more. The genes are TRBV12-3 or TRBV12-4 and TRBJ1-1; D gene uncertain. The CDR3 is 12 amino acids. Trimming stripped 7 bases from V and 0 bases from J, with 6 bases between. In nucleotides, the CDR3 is TGTGCCAGCAACAGCATGAACACTGAAGCTTTCTTT. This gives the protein CASNSMNTEAFF.

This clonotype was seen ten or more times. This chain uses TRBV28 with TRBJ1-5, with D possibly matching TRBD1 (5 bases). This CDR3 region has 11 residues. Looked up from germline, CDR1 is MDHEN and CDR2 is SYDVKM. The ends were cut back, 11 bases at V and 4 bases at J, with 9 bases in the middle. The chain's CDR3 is CAAGGNQPQHF. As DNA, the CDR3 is TGTGCCGCGGGGGGTAATCAGCCCCAGCATTTT.

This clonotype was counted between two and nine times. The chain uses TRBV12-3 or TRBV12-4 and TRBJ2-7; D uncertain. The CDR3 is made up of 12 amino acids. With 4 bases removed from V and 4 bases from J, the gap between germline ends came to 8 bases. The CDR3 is CASSSDGYEQYF. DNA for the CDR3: TGTGCCAGCAGTTCTGACGGATACGAGCAGTACTTC.

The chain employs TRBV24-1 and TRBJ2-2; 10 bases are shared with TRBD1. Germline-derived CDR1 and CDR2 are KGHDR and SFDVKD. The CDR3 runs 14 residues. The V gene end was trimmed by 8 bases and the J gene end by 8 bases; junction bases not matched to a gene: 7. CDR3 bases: TGTGCCACCAAAGGGACAGGGGCGTTGGGGGAGCTGTTTTTT. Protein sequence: CATKGTGALGELFF.

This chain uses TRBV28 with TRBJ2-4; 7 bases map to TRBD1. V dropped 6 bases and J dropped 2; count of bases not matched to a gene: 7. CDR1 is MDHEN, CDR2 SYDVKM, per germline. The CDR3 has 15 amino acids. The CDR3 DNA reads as TGTGCCAGCAGCGTGACAGGGCGGTCCAAAAACATTCAGTACTTC. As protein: CASSVTGRSKNIQYF.